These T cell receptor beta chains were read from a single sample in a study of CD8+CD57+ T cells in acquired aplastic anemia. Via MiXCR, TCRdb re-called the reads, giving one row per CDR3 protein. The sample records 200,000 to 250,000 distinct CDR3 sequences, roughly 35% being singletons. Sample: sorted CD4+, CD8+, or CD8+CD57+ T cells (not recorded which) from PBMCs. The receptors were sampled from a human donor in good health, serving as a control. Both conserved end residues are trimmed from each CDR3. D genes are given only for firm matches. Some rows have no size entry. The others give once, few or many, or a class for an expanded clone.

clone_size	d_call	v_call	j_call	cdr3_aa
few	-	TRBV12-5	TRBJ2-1	ASGDYNEQF
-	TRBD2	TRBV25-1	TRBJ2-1	ASTRSGSSYNDQF
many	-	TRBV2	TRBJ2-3	ASGERASTDTQY
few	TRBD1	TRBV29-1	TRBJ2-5	SVGDRGQTQY
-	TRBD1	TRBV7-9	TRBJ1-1	ARSLEDRPYAF
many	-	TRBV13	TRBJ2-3	ASSSTTDTQY
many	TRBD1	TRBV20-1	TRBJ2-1	SARRDRLF
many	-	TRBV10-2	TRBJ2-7	ASSKEGARLYEQY
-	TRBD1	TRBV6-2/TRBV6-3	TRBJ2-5	ASSPPVRGPLQETQY
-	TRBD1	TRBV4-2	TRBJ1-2	ASSQELLTGDYGYT
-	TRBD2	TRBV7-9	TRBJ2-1	ASSLGLANEQF
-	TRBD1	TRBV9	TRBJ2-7	ASSRGSGTAFSYEQY
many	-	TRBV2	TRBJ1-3	ASSAPLPGNTIY
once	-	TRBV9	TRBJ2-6	ASNLPGFAGANVLT
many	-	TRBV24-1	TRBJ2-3	ATSEALTDTQY
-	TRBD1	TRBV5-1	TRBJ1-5	ASTLGTGVNQPQH
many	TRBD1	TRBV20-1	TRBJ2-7	SARSGWTGGYSYEQY
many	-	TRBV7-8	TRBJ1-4	ASSPGPVSEKLF
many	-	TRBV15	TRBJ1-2	ATSKRADGYT
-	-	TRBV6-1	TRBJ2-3	ASSPGDMQY